This is a list of T cell receptor beta chains from one sample in a study of regulatory T cells in long-lasting Graves disease. Each CDR3 protein gets one entry after TCRdb re-called the multiplex PCR reads with MiXCR. The repertoire consists of about 420,000 distinct CDR3 sequences, with roughly 15% occurring once and the leading ten covering about 23%. These data also formed part of another study, on T cells in Graves' hyperthyroidism and ophthalmopathy.

Sequenced here: peripheral blood mononuclear cells (PBMCs), sampled at new diagnosis, from a patient treated with antithyroid drugs. The source of these receptors is a woman aged 18-29 years with Graves disease. Both conserved end residues are part of each CDR3. The D gene is left open where the match is weak. A row's size may be missing; if present it is once, few, many or a size class.

size	V	J	D	CDR3	DNA
NA	TRBV12-3/TRBV12-4	TRBJ1-3	NA	CASSLVGSTTGNTIYF	TGTGCCAGCAGTTTAGTGGGATCAACGACCGGAAACACCATATATTTT
many	TRBV27	TRBJ1-2	NA	CASSSTGYGYTF	TGTGCCAGCTCTTCTACAGGGTATGGCTACACCTTC
many	TRBV28	TRBJ2-7	TRBD1	CASSLGQGKYEQYF	TGTGCCAGCAGTTTGGGACAGGGGAAGTACGAGCAGTACTTC
NA	TRBV6-1	TRBJ2-7	TRBD1	CASKTLDRGYEQYF	TGTGCCAGCAAAACCCTCGACAGGGGCTACGAGCAGTACTTC
many	TRBV9	TRBJ1-1	TRBD1	CASSVRDRGRLTEAFF	TGTGCCAGCAGCGTCCGGGACAGGGGAAGGTTGACTGAAGCTTTCTTT
NA	TRBV11-2	TRBJ2-3	NA	CASSLGPSRLTDTQYF	TGTGCCAGCAGCTTAGGGCCTAGCAGACTCACAGATACGCAGTATTTT
many	TRBV18	TRBJ2-7	TRBD1	CASSQGTGTYEQYF	TGTGCCAGCTCACAAGGGACAGGAACCTACGAGCAGTACTTC
many	TRBV7-9	TRBJ2-1	TRBD2	CASSTRLAGIGNEQFF	TGTGCCAGCAGCACGAGACTAGCGGGGATTGGGAATGAGCAGTTCTTC
many	TRBV7-2	TRBJ2-5	NA	CASSLRGGYSETQYF	TGTGCCAGCAGCTTAAGAGGGGGGTACTCGGAGACCCAGTACTTC
few	TRBV12-3/TRBV12-4	TRBJ2-3	TRBD2	CASSPLDGGGTDTQYF	TGTGCCAGCAGTCCACTGGATGGGGGGGGGACAGATACGCAGTATTTT
many	TRBV29-1	TRBJ2-5	NA	CSVAREPGAVETQYF	TGCAGCGTTGCGAGGGAACCAGGAGCTGTGGAGACCCAGTACTTC